A single sample gave rise to the 27 T cell receptor beta chains below, sequenced in a study of T cell repertoires in cytomegalovirus infection (dated by TCRdb to about 2019). Sequencing used an Illumina HiSeq 1500. The raw public reads went through TCRdb reprocessing: fastp at Q25, MiXCR clone calling, in-frame beta chains kept. Rows merge per CDR3 protein into single entries with the most common DNA and genes. This sample is represented by about 300,000 distinct CDR3 sequences; around 9.1% of them were singletons. The ten largest clones take up less than 3% of the sample. Material: PBMCs. These receptors all stem from a human donor in good health (CMV status not recorded). Some clones in this sample may be carry-over from other donors' samples.

A note on this clonotype: One base away lies a much larger clone, so this may be a sequencing read error. V and J are TRBV20-1 and TRBJ2-7; 7 positions match TRBD1. The CDR3 length is 14 residues. CDR1 and CDR2 from the germline V gene are DFQATT and SNEGSKA (reference sequence). The CDR3 protein is CRAGAQGQDYEQYF. The CDR3 region has the DNA TGCAGAGCTGGGGCACAGGGGCAGGATTACGAGCAGTACTTC.

In this sample, this clonotype turned up many times. The V call is TRBV7-9, the J call TRBJ1-2; D unclear. CDR3 length: 13 residues. V lost 3 bases and J 4 bases, leaving 9 bases between the germline ends. Germline V gene lookup returns CDR1 SEHNR and CDR2 FQNEAQ (reference sequence). The CDR3: CASSLDTSYGYTF. CDR3 coding DNA: TGTGCCAGCAGCTTGGATACCTCCTATGGCTACACCTTC.

V is TRBV9 and J is TRBJ1-1; no definite D call. Germline CDR1 and CDR2: SGDLS and YYNGEE. This CDR3 has 15 amino acids. Trimming cost V 0 bases and J 0 bases, with 9 bases left between them. CDR3: CASSVVKSMNTEAFF. DNA of the CDR3: TGTGCCAGCAGCGTAGTCAAAAGCATGAACACTGAAGCTTTCTTT.

Comments on this clonotype: A much bigger clone sits one base away, suggesting this may be a read error. The chain combines TRBV15 with TRBJ2-5; D perhaps matches TRBD2 (5 bases). Looked up from germline, CDR1 is LNHNV and CDR2 is YYDKDF (reference sequence). The CDR3 is made up of 15 amino acids. The CDR3 region is CATRRGSGHQETQYF. The CDR3 nucleotides are TGTGCCACCAGGAGAGGGTCAGGTCACCAAGAGACCCAGTACTTC.

The table lists this clonotype with many counts. V usage is TRBV29-1 and J usage is TRBJ1-2, with a weak D call TRBD1 (5 bases). Germline loops: CDR1 SQVTM, CDR2 ANQGSEA. The V end lost 3 bases, the J end lost 2 bases, and 10 bases lay between the germline ends. There are 13 residues in the CDR3. CDR3 region: CSVEGEANYGYTF. Here the CDR3 DNA reads TGCAGCGTTGAGGGGGAAGCGAACTATGGCTACACCTTC.

This clonotype appeared once. V and J are TRBV29-1 and TRBJ2-7; D is unclear. V shed 1 base and J shed 0 bases, with 4 bases lying between them. The germline gives CDR1 SQVTM, CDR2 ANQGSEA. The CDR3 extends over 12 amino acids. CDR3 DNA sequence: TGCAGCGTTGAAGGGACCTCCTACGAGCAGTACTTC. Residues: CSVEGTSYEQYF.

This clonotype was recorded many times. This chain joins TRBV7-9 and TRBJ2-1; 9 bases map to TRBD1. The CDR3 loop spans 15 amino acids. With 3 bases clipped from V and 7 bases from J, the junction kept 7 bases outside the gene matches. Germline CDR1 reads SEHNR; CDR2 reads FQNEAQ (reference sequence). In nucleotides, the CDR3 is TGTGCCAGCAGCTTCCGACAGGGGGGAGTGAATGAGCAGTTCTTC. Translation gives CASSFRQGGVNEQFF.

This clonotype was seen repeatedly, ten times or more. The chain has TRBV6-1 and TRBJ1-1, with D unresolved. V was shortened by 2 bases and J by 7 bases, with 11 bases between the two germline ends. The germline V gene encodes CDR1 MNHNS and CDR2 SASEGT. The length of the CDR3 is 13 residues. For the CDR3, the DNA is TGTGCCAGCAGTGAATCAGAAGTCCTTGAAGCTTTCTTT. This gives the protein CASSESEVLEAFF.

This clonotype came up a few times. This chain joins TRBV20-1 and TRBJ1-5; tentative D call: TRBD1 (6 bases). Trimming left V 3 bases short and J 2 bases short, with 17 bases between. Germline V gives CDR1 DFQATT, CDR2 SNEGSKA (reference sequence). The CDR3 length is 16 residues. The CDR3 reads CSARDSQATGNQPQHF. Written as DNA, the CDR3 is TGCAGTGCTAGGGACAGTCAGGCTACAGGCAATCAGCCCCAGCATTTT.

This clonotype was seen ten or more times. The chain has TRBV6-1 and TRBJ2-3; the D gene is possibly TRBD2 (6 bases). CDR1 and CDR2 from the germline V gene are MNHNS and SASEGT. This CDR3 region has 17 residues. Trimming stripped 5 bases from V and 2 bases from J, with 20 bases between. CDR3 in amino acids: CASSLTSGEAYTDTQYF. CDR3 in DNA: TGTGCCAGCAGTTTGACTAGTGGGGAAGCCTACACAGATACGCAGTATTTT.

This clonotype was seen only a few times. This rearrangement joins TRBV20-1 to TRBJ2-5; 16 nucleotides line up with TRBD2. Germline-derived CDR1 and CDR2 are DFQATT and SNEGSKA (reference sequence). V dropped 4 bases and J dropped 5; count of bases not matched to a gene: 7. The length of the CDR3 is 16 residues. CDR3 region: CSATPGLAGGHETQYF. As DNA, the CDR3 is TGCAGTGCTACTCCGGGACTAGCGGGGGGGCACGAGACCCAGTACTTC.

This chain joins TRBV20-1 and TRBJ1-2; 8 nucleotides match TRBD1. Germline CDR1 DFQATT, CDR2 SNEGSKA (reference sequence). This CDR3 has 14 residues. Trimming removed 6 bases from V and 4 bases from J; junction bases left unmatched: 10. This chain's CDR3 is CSAPTGERSYGYTF. The CDR3 DNA reads as TGCAGTGCACCGACAGGGGAAAGAAGCTATGGCTACACCTTC.

Many counts were recorded for this clonotype. This chain joins TRBV7-2 and TRBJ2-1; unclear D gene. This CDR3 has 15 amino acids. Germline loops: CDR1 SGHTA, CDR2 FQGNSA. The ends were cut back, 0 bases at V and 10 bases at J, with 16 bases in the middle. The DNA for the CDR3 is TGTGCCAGCAGCTTAGCGTCGGAAGGTGGAACAGAGCAGTTCTTC. Encoded protein: CASSLASEGGTEQFF.

This clonotype was observed a single time. The gene calls are TRBV6-5 and TRBJ1-2, with a tentative D call TRBD1 (6 bases). V was clipped by 4 bases and J by 8 bases, with 20 bases between them. Germline V CDR1 and CDR2: MNHEY, SVGAGI. CDR3 length: 15 residues. The DNA for the CDR3 is TGTGCCAGCAGTTCCGACGGGACATTATCACGCGGCTACACCTTC. Its translation: CASSSDGTLSRGYTF.

This clonotype has a count of ten or more. The chain employs TRBV7-2 and TRBJ1-2; D ambiguous. The CDR3 sequence is 13 residues long. V dropped 3 bases and J dropped 6 bases, with 11 bases sitting between them. CDR1 SGHTA and CDR2 FQGNSA come from the germline V gene. CDR3 sequence reads: CASSLGGNDGYTF. The CDR3 DNA reads TGTGCCAGCAGCTTGGGAGGGAACGATGGCTACACCTTC.

This clonotype was counted at least ten times. The chain links TRBV19 to TRBJ1-5; TRBD1 matches 7 bases. V trimming: 1 base; J trimming: 4 bases; junction bases outside the gene matches: 10. The germline V gene encodes CDR1 LNHDA and CDR2 SQIVND (reference sequence). The CDR3 has 17 residues. CDR3 residues: CASSIVGRGQINQPQHF. CDR3 sequence (DNA): TGTGCCAGTAGTATAGTCGGTCGGGGACAGATTAATCAGCCCCAGCATTTT.

This clonotype was seen repeatedly, ten times or more. The chain links TRBV28 to TRBJ2-4; 8 bases align to TRBD1. CDR1 is MDHEN and CDR2 is SYDVKM in the germline V gene. This CDR3 is 17 amino acids long. The ends lost 6 bases at V and 0 bases at J; junction bases unmatched: 10. This CDR3 is CASSRFGQGQAKNIQYF. The CDR3 DNA reads as TGTGCCAGCAGCCGTTTCGGACAGGGCCAAGCCAAAAACATTCAGTACTTC.

The table lists this clonotype with a few counts. The chain couples TRBV28 to TRBJ1-5; D not certain. The length of the CDR3 is 14 residues. The ends were cut back, 6 bases at V and 5 bases at J, with 14 bases in the middle. From germline, CDR1 is MDHEN and CDR2 SYDVKM. Written as DNA, the CDR3 is TGTGCCAGCAGGGCTTCACTGCATGATCAGCCCCAGCATTTT. It is translated as CASRASLHDQPQHF.

The genes are TRBV20-1 and TRBJ2-7; a possible D gene is TRBD2 (5 bases). Germline assignment: CDR1 DFQATT and CDR2 SNEGSKA (reference sequence). CDR3 length: 13 residues. The CDR3 DNA reads TGCAGTCCCCGCCGGGAAAACTCCTACAAGCAGTACGTC. Amino acid sequence: CSPRRENSYKQYV.

In its sample, this clonotype was seen many times. The chain has TRBV5-5 and TRBJ1-5; D may be TRBD1 (6 bases). The V gene lost 4 bases and the J gene lost 2 bases, with 16 bases spanning the gap. This CDR3 has 16 residues. From germline, CDR1 is SGHKS and CDR2 YYEKEE (reference sequence). CDR3: CASSRQTGGGNQPQHF. The CDR3 DNA reads as TGTGCCAGCAGCCGCCAGACAGGCGGTGGCAATCAGCCCCAGCATTTT.

In this sample, this clonotype turned up many times. The rearrangement joins TRBV7-6 to TRBJ1-6; D remains ambiguous. V was trimmed by 5 bases and J by 7 bases, leaving 12 bases between them. Germline CDR1 reads SGHVS; CDR2 reads FNYEAQ. The CDR3 runs 14 residues. The CDR3 sequence: CASSPGRTNSPLHF. CDR3 DNA: TGTGCCAGCAGCCCCGGACGCACAAATTCACCCCTCCACTTT. Full variable domain (missing parts from reference TRBV7-6 and TRBJ1-6): GAGVSQSPRYKVTKRGQDVALRCDPISGHVSLYWYRQALGQGPEFLTYFNYEAQQDKSGLPNDRFSAERPEGSISTLTIQRTEQRDSAMYRCASSPGRTNSPLHFGNGTRLTVT.

Many counts were recorded for this clonotype. J is TRBJ2-2 and V is TRBV7-3; the match to TRBD2 covers 9 bases. Trimming cost V 1 base and J 3 bases; bases outside gene matches: 3. The V gene's germline CDR1 is SGHTA and CDR2 FQGTGA. This CDR3 is 16 amino acids long. The CDR3 loop is CASSLIAGADTGELFF. The CDR3 DNA is TGTGCCAGCAGCTTAATAGCGGGGGCGGACACCGGGGAGCTGTTTTTT.

The chain has TRBV9 and TRBJ2-5; possibly TRBD1 for D (6 bases). CDR3 length equals 13 residues. Germline V lookup: CDR1 SGDLS, CDR2 YYNGEE. V was shortened by 0 bases and J by 5 bases, with 8 bases between the two germline ends. CDR3 DNA: TGTGCCAGCAGCGTAGGGGACACGGAGACCCAGTACTTC. It codes for CASSVGDTETQYF. Looking up the rest from reference TRBV9 and TRBJ2-5 gives the full variable domain: DSGVTQTPKHLITATGQRVTLRCSPRSGDLSVYWYQQSLDQGLQFLIQYYNGEERAKGNILERFSAQQFPDLHSELNLSSLELGDSALYFCASSVGDTETQYFGPGTRLLVL.

This clonotype was recorded at least ten times. V gene TRBV5-5 combines with J gene TRBJ2-7, with TRBD1 matching 12 bases. V lost 1 base to trimming and J lost 4 bases; unmatched junction nucleotides: 3. Germline loops: CDR1 SGHKS, CDR2 YYEKEE (reference sequence). The CDR3 loop spans 15 amino acids. This CDR3 reads CASSLRDRGRYEQYF. CDR3 sequence (DNA): TGTGCCAGCAGCTTGAGGGACAGGGGGCGGTACGAGCAGTACTTC.

This clonotype was seen repeatedly, ten times or more. The chain joins TRBV20-1 to TRBJ2-7, with TRBD2 identical over 11 bases. Germline V CDR1 and CDR2: DFQATT, SNEGSKA (reference sequence). The CDR3 loop spans 19 amino acids. Trimming took 1 base from V and 3 from J; bases not matched to a gene: 17. CDR3 bases: TGCAGTGCTAGAGCTTTTGAGACTAGCGGGGCCGCCCCACACTACGAGCAGTACTTC. This encodes CSARAFETSGAAPHYEQYF.

This clonotype occurred many times. As DNA, the CDR3 is TGTGCCAGCAGCTCGGAGGCATACCGGCGGAATGAGCAGTTCTTC. It codes for CASSSEAYRRNEQFF. V is TRBV7-8 and J is TRBJ2-1; possibly TRBD2 for D (5 bases). Per the germline V gene, CDR1 is SGHVS and CDR2 is FQNEAQ. The length of the CDR3 is 15 residues. V lost 4 bases and J 7 bases, leaving 17 bases between the germline ends.

This clonotype was seen many times. The genes are TRBV6-2 or TRBV6-3 and TRBJ2-7, with 12 positions matching TRBD2. V was pared by 2 bases and J by 4 bases, with 6 bases of the junction left unmatched. The CDR3 runs 16 residues. Per germline, CDR1 MNHEY and CDR2 SVGEGT. In DNA, the CDR3 is TGTGCCAGCAGTTACGCACTAGCGGGGGGAGCTTACGAGCAGTACGTC. Translation: CASSYALAGGAYEQYV.